This TCR beta chain is from a study of T cell responses to AZD1222 COVID-19 vaccine. Deletions cut 0 bases from V and 0 bases from J, with 9 bases between. In germline, CDR1 is MDHEN, CDR2 SYDVKM. The CDR3 covers 15 residues. Data came from immunoSEQ multiplex PCR; TCRdb stores just in-frame clones and leaves some out. This sample has roughly 26,000 clones, with 88% found just once. The receptor was derived from an adult who received the AZD1222 COVID-19 vaccine. This rearrangement joins TRBV28 to TRBJ2-7, with D unclear. This specimen was peripheral blood, taken 28 days after the second AZD1222 dose. CDR3 bases: TGTGCCAGCAGTTTATGGGGCGTCTCCTCCTACGAGCAGTACTTC. This gives the protein CASSLWGVSSYEQYF.